These 18 T cell receptor beta chains were all obtained from the same sample, sequenced in a study of cytomegalovirus exposure and HLA in healthy donors (dated by TCRdb to about 2017). The library was prepared using the immunoSEQ multiplex PCR assay. For the multiplex PCR, a mixture combining 60 forward primers for TCR Vbeta segments and 13 reverse primers for TCR Jbeta segments was used. TCRdb limited this immuneACCESS table to in-frame rearrangements with V and J called. A share of clones is missing; checked studies link under half to unresolved V genes, and the rest is unexplained. In this sample's table one finds 150,000 to 200,000 clones. The leading ten clones occupy roughly 2% of the sample. Material: PBMCs. The receptors come from a man between 25 and 39 years old in good health and CMV-seronegative.

The chain uses TRBV28 and TRBJ2-3; D possibly corresponds to TRBD2 (6 bases). Germline lookup yields CDR1 MDHEN and CDR2 SYDVKM. Deletions cut 5 bases from V and 2 bases from J, with 14 bases between. This CDR3 contains 15 residues. The CDR3 sequence is CASSKLADSTDTQYF. In DNA, the CDR3 is TGTGCCAGCAGTAAATTAGCGGATTCCACAGATACGCAGTATTTT. Based on the CDR3 plus reference TRBV28 and TRBJ2-3, the full variable domain is DVKVTQSSRYLVKRTGEKVFLECVQDMDHENMFWYRQDPGLGLRLIYFSYDVKMKEKGDIPEGYSVSREKKERFSLILESASTNQTSMYLCASSKLADSTDTQYFGPGTRLTVL.

V usage is TRBV11-2 and J usage is TRBJ2-7; D might be TRBD1 (5 bases). Looked up from germline, CDR1 is SGHAT and CDR2 is FQNNGV. Between the trimmed V and J ends, which lost 3 bases and 3 bases, there was a span of 12 bases. The CDR3 has 14 amino acids. The CDR3 loop is CASSFSQGFYEQYF. The CDR3, as DNA: TGTGCCAGCAGCTTCAGCCAGGGTTTCTACGAGCAGTACTTC.

This chain links TRBV28 with TRBJ2-1, with TRBD2 matching 7 bases. V lost 6 bases, J lost 7 bases, and 15 bases stayed unmatched. Germline values: CDR1 MDHEN, CDR2 SYDVKM. CDR3 length: 16 amino acids. Here the CDR3 DNA reads TGTGCCAGCAGCTCCCCGGGAGGTCTGCTGAGGAATGAGCAGTTCTTC. This gives the protein CASSSPGGLLRNEQFF.

V and J are TRBV5-1 and TRBJ1-4; 9 positions match TRBD1. The J segment lost 6 bases and the V segment lost 3 bases, leaving 6 bases of the junction unmatched. The CDR3 sequence is 15 residues long. Germline values: CDR1 SGHRS, CDR2 YFSETQ. The CDR3 DNA reads as TGCGCCAGCAGCTCAGCCGGGACAGGGTATGAAAAACTGTTTTTT. Amino acid sequence: CASSSAGTGYEKLFF.

This chain connects TRBV5-4 to TRBJ2-7; TRBD2 matches at 10 bases. The CDR3 length is 15 residues. The germline gives CDR1 SGHNT, CDR2 YYREEE (reference sequence). Unmatched junction bases numbered 9, after V lost 2 bases and J lost 7 bases. The CDR3 DNA reads as TGTGCCAGCAGCTTTGGTCGGACTAGCGGAGGGGAGCAGTACTTC. This gives the protein CASSFGRTSGGEQYF.

This clone shows up as medium-sized by frequency. This chain uses TRBV6-4 with TRBJ2-2; possibly TRBD2 for D (6 bases). V was trimmed by 0 bases and J by 6 bases, leaving 8 bases between them. Germline CDR1 is MRHNA and CDR2 is SNTAGT. This CDR3 contains 14 residues. CDR3 in amino acids: CASSDSRDAGELFF. Here the CDR3 DNA reads TGTGCCAGCAGTGACTCGCGGGACGCCGGGGAGCTGTTTTTT.

As regards this clone: The junction shows a germline mismatch at one end, possibly a read error. The chain is built from TRBV5-1 and TRBJ1-1, with TRBD1 identical over 7 bases. Germline CDR1 is SGHRS and CDR2 is YFSETQ. The CDR3 has 13 residues. CDR3 in amino acids: CASAEGANTEASF. The CDR3 nucleotides are TGCGCCAGCGCAGAGGGGGCCAACACTGAAGCTTCCTTT.

The chain couples TRBV10-3 to TRBJ2-7; D is perhaps TRBD2 (6 bases). V was pared by 6 bases and J by 1 base, with 10 bases between. There are 13 residues in the CDR3. From germline, CDR1 is ENHRY and CDR2 SYGVKD. The CDR3 DNA reads TGTGCCATCAGCGCTAGCGATTCCTACGAGCAGTACTTC. Translated, it gives CAISASDSYEQYF.

This rearrangement joins TRBV14 to TRBJ1-1, with no clear D. The CDR3 has 13 residues. V was trimmed by 0 bases and J by 5 bases, leaving 7 bases between them. CDR1 SGHDN and CDR2 FVKESK come from the germline V gene. The CDR3, as DNA: TGTGCCAGCAGCCAAGATGAGTTGACTGAAGCTTTCTTT. Translating gives CASSQDELTEAFF.

V and J are TRBV6-6 and TRBJ2-1; 9 nucleotides align to TRBD1. CDR3 length: 14 amino acids. V trimming: 4 bases; J trimming: 7 bases; junction bases outside the gene matches: 5. Germline loops: CDR1 MNHNY, CDR2 SVGAGI (reference sequence). CDR3 loop: CASSSQGASNEQFF. CDR3 nucleotide sequence: TGTGCCAGCAGTTCACAGGGGGCGTCGAATGAGCAGTTCTTC.

The rearrangement links TRBV5-1 to TRBJ2-1; D may be TRBD2 (6 bases). Germline lookup yields CDR1 SGHRS and CDR2 YFSETQ. The V end lost 7 bases, the J end lost 5 bases, and 16 bases lay between the germline ends. CDR3 size: 14 residues. CDR3 in amino acids: CASCQASANNEQFF. The CDR3 DNA reads TGCGCCAGCTGCCAGGCTAGCGCTAACAATGAGCAGTTCTTC.

V is TRBV5-4 and J is TRBJ1-2, with TRBD1 identical over 7 bases. The germline V gene encodes CDR1 SGHNT and CDR2 YYREEE (reference sequence). The CDR3 runs to 13 residues. Trimming at V came to 3 bases and at J to 9 bases, leaving 8 bases not matched to a gene. The CDR3 spells CASSSQGQSRYTF. DNA of the CDR3: TGTGCCAGCAGCTCCCAGGGACAGTCGCGCTACACCTTC.

This rearrangement joins TRBV10-1 to TRBJ2-7; D not certain. This CDR3 is 12 amino acids long. V lost 2 bases and J 3 bases, leaving 5 bases between the germline ends. Germline V gene lookup returns CDR1 WNHNN and CDR2 SYGVQD (reference sequence). Here the CDR3 reads CASSENSYEQYF. The CDR3 DNA reads TGCGCCAGCAGTGAGAACAGCTACGAGCAGTACTTC.

The chain combines TRBV7-8 with TRBJ2-7, with 7 bases matching TRBD1. Germline assignment: CDR1 SGHVS and CDR2 FQNEAQ. V was clipped by 3 bases and J by 7 bases; unmatched bases: 9. The CDR3 totals 14 residues. As DNA, the CDR3 is TGTGCCAGCAGCTTTACAGGGGTCCACAGGGAGCAGTACTTC. This codes for CASSFTGVHREQYF.

The chain carries TRBV19 and TRBJ2-5, with a possible D match to TRBD1 (6 bases). Deletions cut 10 bases from V and 1 base from J, with 13 bases between. CDR3 length: 13 residues. CDR1 and CDR2 from the germline V gene are LNHDA and SQIVND (reference sequence). The CDR3 here is CATYSTGQETQYF. CDR3 nucleotide sequence: TGTGCCACCTATTCGACAGGCCAAGAGACCCAGTACTTC.

The chain joins TRBV5-1 to TRBJ2-5; D is undetermined. CDR3 length: 13 amino acids. Germline-derived CDR1 and CDR2 are SGHRS and YFSETQ. V lost 0 bases and J 4 bases, leaving 7 bases between the germline ends. The CDR3 is CASSLDIRETQYF. CDR3 coding DNA: TGCGCCAGCAGCTTGGACATAAGAGAGACCCAGTACTTC.

The genes are TRBV7-3 and TRBJ2-2; 9 bases agree with TRBD2. Germline V gene sequence: CDR1 SGHTA, CDR2 FQGTGA. J lost 4 bases, V lost 1 base, and 4 bases had no gene match. The CDR3 sequence is 16 residues long. DNA for the CDR3: TGTGCCAGCAGCTTAAATGGACTAGCGACCACCGGGGAGCTGTTTTTT. Translation gives CASSLNGLATTGELFF.

This chain connects TRBV5-6 to TRBJ1-2; TRBD1 agrees at 7 bases. The V gene's germline CDR1 is SGHDT and CDR2 YYEEEE. This CDR3 spans 12 amino acids. V shed 0 bases and J 12 bases; nucleotides not matched to a gene: 5. CDR3 sequence reads: CASSLGQGSHTF. CDR3 coding DNA: TGTGCCAGCAGCTTGGGACAGGGATCTCACACCTTC.